The 16 T cell receptor beta chains reported below all come from one sample, sequenced in a study of blood T cell repertoires in COVID-19. Repertoires were generated with immunoSEQ multiplex PCR, while TCRdb's copy carries only in-frame clones and drops some. The table lists about 250,000 clones, 65% to 90% of them singletons. The sample was PBMCs or T cells enriched from blood (not recorded which). The receptors shown here come from a man aged 35 to 55 who had recovered from COVID-19.

The gene calls are TRBV24-1 and TRBJ1-2; 9 bases align to TRBD1. Germline V lookup: CDR1 KGHDR, CDR2 SFDVKD. The CDR3 is made up of 15 amino acids. The ends lost 2 bases at V and 8 bases at J; junction bases unmatched: 8. Here the CDR3 reads CATSDYLGQGDGYTF. As DNA, the CDR3 is TGTGCCACCAGTGATTACCTGGGACAGGGCGACGGCTACACCTTC.

The chain links TRBV27 to TRBJ2-7; 8 bases are a match to TRBD2. This CDR3 region has 17 residues. Germline V lookup: CDR1 MNHEY, CDR2 SMNVEV (reference sequence). The junction had 13 bases not matched to a gene; V was cut back by 5 bases and J by 1 base. In DNA, the CDR3 is TGTGCCAGCAGTACCAAACTCCGGGAGGGAGGGTCCTACGAGCAGTACTTC. Encoded protein: CASSTKLREGGSYEQYF.

This clone came up once. The V gene is TRBV19, the J gene TRBJ1-5; D not resolved. The CDR3 contains 13 residues. Trimming cost V 4 bases and J 3 bases, with 7 bases left between them. Germline lookup yields CDR1 LNHDA and CDR2 SQIVND (reference sequence). CDR3 sequence reads: CASSNSFNQPQHF. CDR3 sequence (DNA): TGTGCCAGTAGTAACAGCTTCAATCAGCCCCAGCATTTT.

CDR3 protein: CASGLATGWGETQYF. The DNA for the CDR3 is TGTGCTAGTGGTTTGGCAACAGGGTGGGGAGAGACCCAGTACTTC. The chain is built from TRBV12-5 and TRBJ2-5; D is perhaps TRBD1 (6 bases). Deletions cut 1 base from V and 4 bases from J, with 13 bases between. This CDR3 is built from 15 residues. Germline V CDR1 and CDR2: LGHNT, FRNRAP.

This chain joins TRBV15 and TRBJ1-1; TRBD1 agrees at 9 bases. V shed 1 base and J 4 bases; nucleotides not matched to a gene: 4. This CDR3 is 15 amino acids long. Germline assignment: CDR1 LNHNV and CDR2 YYDKDF (reference sequence). CDR3 DNA: TGTGCCACCAGCAGAGGGACAGGGGAATCCACTGAAGCTTTCTTT. Translated: CATSRGTGESTEAFF.

The chain couples TRBV5-6 to TRBJ2-7; 12 bases match TRBD2. Germline CDR1 SGHDT, CDR2 YYEEEE. The CDR3 length is 15 residues. V lost 4 bases to trimming and J lost 1 base; unmatched junction nucleotides: 3. DNA of the CDR3: TGTGCCAGCAGCCTCGGACTAGCGGGGTCCTACGAGCAGTACTTC. As protein: CASSLGLAGSYEQYF.

V and J are TRBV29-1 and TRBJ1-1; D gene uncertain. The CDR3 is made up of 12 amino acids. Germline V gene lookup returns CDR1 SQVTM and CDR2 ANQGSEA. V lost 2 bases, J lost 3 bases, and 7 bases lay in between. The CDR3 nucleotides are TGCAGCGTTGAATTAGCACACACTGAAGCTTTCTTT. The encoded protein is CSVELAHTEAFF.

The CDR3 sequence is CASSPLGQAANYGYTF. The CDR3 nucleotides are TGTGCCAGCTCACCACTGGGGCAGGCAGCCAACTATGGCTACACCTTC. The chain joins TRBV18 to TRBJ1-2, with TRBD1 as a possible D gene (5 bases). This CDR3 contains 16 residues. V lost 1 base to trimming and J lost 2 bases, with 14 bases between them. CDR1 and CDR2 from the germline V gene are KGHSH and LQKENI.

This sequence joins TRBV2 and TRBJ1-1; D call uncertain. Trimming pared 4 bases from V and 1 base from J, leaving 10 bases between. The CDR3 consists of 14 residues. Germline lookup yields CDR1 SNHLY and CDR2 FYNNEI. The CDR3, as DNA: TGTGCCAGCAGTGTGTTTACTGGGAACACTGAAGCTTTCTTT. Protein sequence: CASSVFTGNTEAFF.

The sample holds a few counts of this clone. The CDR3 DNA follows: TGTGCCTGGAGTTTCGGACAGGGCACCTACGAGCAGTACTTC. It yields the protein CAWSFGQGTYEQYF. V gene TRBV30 combines with J gene TRBJ2-7; 8 bases line up with TRBD1. Germline assignment: CDR1 GTSNPN and CDR2 SVGIG (reference sequence). Losses at the gene ends were 2 bases for V and 2 bases for J; bases not matched to a gene: 5. This CDR3 is 14 amino acids long.

The chain employs TRBV5-1 and TRBJ2-1; 8 bases match TRBD1. CDR1 and CDR2 (germline): SGHRS, YFSETQ. V gave up 0 bases and J gave up 3 bases; unmatched junction bases: 2. The CDR3 contains 15 residues. Here the CDR3 DNA reads TGCGCCAGCAGCTTGGAGGGACAGGACTACAATGAGCAGTTCTTC. This encodes CASSLEGQDYNEQFF.

V gene TRBV2 combines with J gene TRBJ1-2, with 8 bases aligning to TRBD1. This CDR3 is built from 15 residues. Germline CDR1 reads SNHLY; CDR2 reads FYNNEI. Unmatched junction bases numbered 11, after V lost 7 bases and J lost 4 bases. CDR3 loop: CASNYETGALYGYTF. DNA for the CDR3: TGTGCCAGCAACTACGAGACAGGGGCGCTCTATGGCTACACCTTC.

The chain couples TRBV19 to TRBJ2-1; 12 bases align to TRBD2. The CDR3 extends over 18 amino acids. J was trimmed by 0 bases and V by 5 bases; bases with no gene match: 8. From germline, CDR1 is LNHDA and CDR2 SQIVND (reference sequence). The CDR3 sequence is CASSSTSGGPTSYNEQFF. The CDR3 region has the DNA TGTGCCAGTAGTTCGACTAGCGGGGGCCCTACCTCCTACAATGAGCAGTTCTTC.

The chain carries TRBV2 and TRBJ2-7, with a possible D match to TRBD2 (6 bases). Trimming cost V 10 bases and J 6 bases, with 7 bases left between them. CDR3 length: 9 amino acids. Germline-derived CDR1 and CDR2 are SNHLY and FYNNEI. In nucleotides, the CDR3 is TGTGCCATGGGGGGCGAGCAGTACTTC. Translating it yields CAMGGEQYF.

The rearrangement joins TRBV5-1 to TRBJ1-1; D is perhaps TRBD1 (5 bases). Germline V gene sequence: CDR1 SGHRS, CDR2 YFSETQ. This CDR3 has 14 residues. Trimming shortened V by 4 bases and J by 4 bases, and 14 bases separated the two germline ends. Here the CDR3 reads CASSPTRGSTEAFF. The CDR3 DNA sequence: TGCGCCAGCAGCCCCACAAGGGGTTCCACTGAAGCTTTCTTT. The variable domain in full, with the rest retrieved from reference TRBV5-1 and TRBJ1-1, is KAGVTQTPRYLIKTRGQQVTLSCSPISGHRSVSWYQQTPGQGLQFLFEYFSETQRNKGNFPGRFSGRQFSNSRSEMNVSTLELGDSALYLCASSPTRGSTEAFFGQGTRLTVV.

The V call is TRBV6-5, the J call TRBJ1-4; D not certain. The CDR3 runs 14 residues. Trimming took 6 bases from V and 0 from J, leaving 8 bases between them. Germline V gene lookup returns CDR1 MNHEY and CDR2 SVGAGI. The CDR3 region has the DNA TGTGCCAGCAGCTTAGTTGCAACTAATGAAAAACTGTTTTTT. This gives the protein CASSLVATNEKLFF.